What follows are 31 T cell receptor beta chains derived from one specimen sequenced in a study of vaccination and CD4 T cells after COVID-19. As for treatment: 10-day PBMC culture with coronavirus spike peptide pools or control peptides (ViraFEST assay). Which antigens these TCRs recognize remains unknown. Cultured CD4+ T-cell DNA underwent Oncomine TCR Beta short-read sequencing. One entry per CDR3 protein results from TCRdb running MiXCR on the PCR reads. The sample records more than 7,000 distinct CDR3 sequences, about 50% being singletons. Material: CD4+ T cells from blood, cultured in vitro. These receptors originate from a human donor who had recovered from COVID-19.

The V gene is TRBV6-1, the J gene TRBJ1-2; D unresolved. CDR1 MNHNS and CDR2 SASEGT come from the germline V gene. This CDR3 has 13 amino acids. Trimming removed 6 bases at V and 2 bases at J, with 10 bases between. CDR3 sequence (DNA): TGTGCCAGCAGCCTAGACAAGAACTATGGCTACACCTTC. It is translated as CASSLDKNYGYTF.

The rearrangement links TRBV6-2 or TRBV6-3 to TRBJ1-1; D unresolved. Germline V gene sequence: CDR1 MNHEY, CDR2 SVGEGT. Trimming shortened V by 5 bases and J by 4 bases, and 11 bases separated the two germline ends. CDR3 size: 13 residues. The CDR3 coding sequence is TGTGCCAGCAGTGCATCGAACCCCACTGAAGCTTTCTTT. It translates to CASSASNPTEAFF.

Sample share makes this clonotype medium-sized. The chain uses TRBV21-1 and TRBJ2-2. TRBV21-1 constitutes a pseudogene. CDR3 size: 17 residues. CDR3 in DNA: TGTGCCAGCAGCGATCTCGGTTTCCCCAAGAACACCGGGGAGCTGTTTTTT. Protein: CASSDLGFPKNTGELFF.

The chain combines TRBV6-1 with TRBJ1-5; 7 nucleotides match TRBD1. The CDR3 length is 15 residues. CDR1 is MNHNS, CDR2 SASEGT, per germline. V shed 5 bases and J 6 bases; nucleotides not matched to a gene: 10. The CDR3 protein is CASSPQGGGGQPQHF. CDR3 in DNA: TGTGCCAGCAGTCCTCAGGGGGGGGGTGGTCAGCCCCAGCATTTT.

The chain couples TRBV7-8 to TRBJ2-3, with D possibly being TRBD1 (6 bases). The germline CDR1 and CDR2 sequences are SGHVS and FQNEAQ. The CDR3 has 19 residues. The ends were cut back, 1 base at V and 4 bases at J, with 24 bases in the middle. The CDR3 loop is CASSLVFIRGAGVADTQYF. In DNA, the CDR3 is TGTGCCAGCAGCTTAGTCTTTATTAGAGGTGCAGGGGTGGCAGATACGCAGTATTTT. The entire variable domain, with the rest obtained from reference TRBV7-8 and TRBJ2-3, is as follows: GAGVSQSPRYKVAKRGQDVALRCDPISGHVSLFWYQQALGQGPEFLTYFQNEAQLDKSGLPSDRFFAERPEGSVSTLKIQRTQQEDSAVYLCASSLVFIRGAGVADTQYFGPGTRLTVL.

This clonotype came up a few times. The chain uses TRBV20-1 and TRBJ1-6, with TRBD1 as a possible D gene (5 bases). The germline V gene has CDR1 DFQATT and CDR2 SNEGSKA (reference sequence). V shed 4 bases and J shed 5 bases, with 12 bases lying between them. This CDR3 has 14 amino acids. In DNA form, the CDR3 reads TGCAGTGCTACGTCAGGGATAAATAATTCACCCCTCCACTTT. Translation: CSATSGINNSPLHF.

The table lists this clonotype with a few counts. The chain links TRBV27 to TRBJ1-1; the D is unclear. Trimming cost V 5 bases and J 3 bases, with 10 bases left between them. The CDR3 is 13 amino acids. Germline V CDR1 and CDR2: MNHEY, SMNVEV (reference sequence). CDR3 in DNA: TGTGCCAGCAGTATCTCAGAGGACACTGAAGCTTTCTTT. Protein: CASSISEDTEAFF.

This chain joins TRBV19 and TRBJ1-2; 7 positions match TRBD1. With 3 bases clipped from V and 5 bases from J, the junction kept 6 bases outside the gene matches. Germline V gives CDR1 LNHDA, CDR2 SQIVND (reference sequence). The CDR3 extends over 14 amino acids. CDR3 amino acids: CASSIGTAEYGYTF. The CDR3 nucleotides read TGTGCCAGTAGTATCGGGACAGCCGAATATGGCTACACCTTC.

The chain has TRBV28 and TRBJ1-6; TRBD1 matches at 9 bases. After removal of 6 bases from V and 10 bases from J, the junction contained 10 bases not matched to a gene. CDR3 size: 15 residues. Germline loops: CDR1 MDHEN, CDR2 SYDVKM. In DNA, the CDR3 is TGTGCCAGCAGCGTATTCGGGACAGGGTACTCACCCCTCCACTTT. Translation gives CASSVFGTGYSPLHF.

V usage is TRBV20-1 and J usage is TRBJ2-2; D possibly corresponds to TRBD1 (5 bases). Deletions cut 1 base from V and 1 base from J, with 13 bases between. The length of the CDR3 is 16 residues. Germline assignment: CDR1 DFQATT and CDR2 SNEGSKA (reference sequence). For the CDR3, the DNA is TGCAGTGCTAGAGTTGCTGGGGCCGGGAACACCGGGGAGCTGTTTTTT. As protein: CSARVAGAGNTGELFF.

This rearrangement joins TRBV6-1 to TRBJ1-5; no clear D gene. CDR1 MNHNS and CDR2 SASEGT come from the germline V gene. The CDR3 extends over 14 amino acids. V shed 2 bases and J shed 4 bases, with 9 bases lying between them. CDR3 sequence (DNA): TGTGCCAGCAGTGAAATGGGAGGAAATCAGCCCCAGCATTTT. Amino acids: CASSEMGGNQPQHF.

V usage is TRBV18 and J usage is TRBJ1-2; D remains ambiguous. The CDR3 is 14 amino acids. In germline, CDR1 is KGHSH, CDR2 LQKENI. V lost 0 bases, J lost 5 bases, and 10 bases lay in between. The CDR3 loop is CASSPPGFVYGYTF. The CDR3 DNA follows: TGTGCCAGCTCACCACCGGGGTTCGTTTATGGCTACACCTTC.

This chain joins TRBV2 and TRBJ1-1; 9 positions match TRBD1. Germline V gene sequence: CDR1 SNHLY, CDR2 FYNNEI. Germline trimming cut 7 bases from V and 4 bases from J; bases unmatched to any gene: 16. CDR3 size: 17 residues. CDR3 bases: TGTGCCAGCAACTGGGGGACAGGGATACGGTTGGGCACTGAAGCTTTCTTT. Encoded protein: CASNWGTGIRLGTEAFF.

This clonotype is termed large. The chain links TRBV10-3 to TRBJ2-3; 15 nucleotides line up with TRBD2. The CDR3 contains 16 residues. In germline, CDR1 is ENHRY, CDR2 SYGVKD. With V trimmed by 3 bases and J by 6 bases, 4 bases remained unmatched. The DNA for the CDR3 is TGTGCCATCAGTGAAGGACTAGCGGGAGGGCCGGATACGCAGTATTTT. Residues: CAISEGLAGGPDTQYF.

The CDR3 here is CSAFRQGRSDTQYF. The CDR3 region has the DNA TGCAGTGCTTTTAGACAGGGGCGTTCAGATACGCAGTATTTT. The rearrangement uses TRBV20-1 and TRBJ2-3, with 8 bases matching TRBD1. The CDR3 extends over 14 amino acids. The ends lost 5 bases at V and 4 bases at J; junction bases unmatched: 8. CDR1 is DFQATT and CDR2 is SNEGSKA in the germline V gene (reference sequence).

This clonotype showed up just a few times. This sequence joins TRBV6-5 and TRBJ1-1; D remains ambiguous. Trimming cost V 2 bases and J 2 bases, with 9 bases left between them. Germline V gives CDR1 MNHEY, CDR2 SVGAGI. The CDR3 loop spans 14 amino acids. CDR3 nucleotides: TGTGCCAGCAGTTACGGGGATACCAACACTGAAGCTTTCTTT. It translates to CASSYGDTNTEAFF.

In this sample, this clonotype turned up a few times. The rearrangement joins TRBV20-1 to TRBJ1-5; 7 bases align to TRBD1. The junction had 8 bases not matched to a gene; V was cut back by 1 base and J by 8 bases. This CDR3 has 14 residues. Germline V gene sequence: CDR1 DFQATT, CDR2 SNEGSKA (reference sequence). The CDR3 region is CSARAPTGSEPQHF. CDR3 sequence (DNA): TGCAGTGCTAGAGCCCCGACAGGGTCTGAGCCCCAGCATTTT.

This chain links TRBV29-1 with TRBJ2-7; 9 bases agree with TRBD1. V lost 5 bases, J lost 2 bases, and 13 bases stayed unmatched. The CDR3 extends over 16 amino acids. CDR1 is SQVTM and CDR2 is ANQGSEA in the germline V gene. CDR3 DNA: TGCAGCGTTTACAGTTACAGGGGGCGCAGGACCTACGAGCAGTACTTC. Protein product: CSVYSYRGRRTYEQYF.

V and J are TRBV27 and TRBJ2-5; tentatively, D is TRBD2 (6 bases). The CDR3 runs to 16 residues. Per the germline V gene, CDR1 is MNHEY and CDR2 is SMNVEV (reference sequence). Deletions cut 3 bases from V and 2 bases from J, with 16 bases between. The DNA of the CDR3 is TGTGCCAGCAGTTTGGGATGGGGACTCCCACAAGAGACCCAGTACTTC. This translates into CASSLGWGLPQETQYF.

This clonotype appeared a few times. V gene TRBV19 combines with J gene TRBJ2-7, with 7 bases matching TRBD2. Germline CDR1 reads LNHDA; CDR2 reads SQIVND (reference sequence). This CDR3 is 23 amino acids long. With 8 bases clipped from V and 2 bases from J, the junction kept 36 bases outside the gene matches. CDR3: CASLQRGGVGEFVAYTVPYEQYF. The CDR3 DNA is TGTGCCAGTCTCCAGCGGGGTGGTGTGGGCGAATTTGTGGCCTACACCGTTCCCTACGAGCAGTACTTC. The whole variable domain, filled in from reference TRBV19 and TRBJ2-7, reads DGGITQSPKYLFRKEGQNVTLSCEQNLNHDAMYWYRQDPGQGLRLIYYSQIVNDFQKGDIAEGYSVSREKKESFPLTVTSAQKNPTAFYLCASLQRGGVGEFVAYTVPYEQYFGPGTRLTVT.

With respect to this clonotype: Its ends do not fully match the called genes, so a read error is possible. This rearrangement joins TRBV5-1 to TRBJ1-1, with D possibly being TRBD1 (6 bases). This CDR3 spans 13 amino acids. CDR1 and CDR2 from the germline V gene are SGHRS and YFSETQ. CDR3 in DNA: TGCGCCAGCACCTTGGGGCAGGGGACTGAAGCTTTCTTT. Encoded protein: CASTLGQGTEAFF.

This rearrangement joins TRBV12-3 or TRBV12-4 to TRBJ1-5; possible D gene TRBD1, 6 bases. The CDR3 totals 16 residues. The ends were cut back, 6 bases at V and 0 bases at J, with 15 bases in the middle. The chain's CDR3 is CASSLSRGHSNQPQHF. CDR3 nucleotides: TGTGCCAGCAGCCTAAGCAGGGGCCATAGCAATCAGCCCCAGCATTTT.

The table lists this clonotype with a few counts. The chain joins TRBV7-9 to TRBJ2-1; D possibly corresponds to TRBD2 (5 bases). The germline gives CDR1 SEHNR, CDR2 FQNEAQ (reference sequence). The V end was cut by 4 bases, the J end by 5 bases, with 21 bases between. The CDR3 consists of 17 residues. The CDR3 DNA reads TGTGCCAGCAGCTGGCATATAGGACTCCTTCAGGACAATGAGCAGTTCTTC. Its translation: CASSWHIGLLQDNEQFF. Using reference TRBV7-9 and TRBJ2-1 for the parts outside the CDR3, the full variable domain is DTGVSQNPRHKITKRGQNVTFRCDPISEHNRLYWYRQTLGQGPEFLTYFQNEAQLEKSRLLSDRFSAERPKGSFSTLEIQRTEQGDSAMYLCASSWHIGLLQDNEQFFGPGTRLTVL.

In its sample, this clonotype was seen a few times. The J gene is TRBJ2-3, the V gene TRBV15, with 9 bases aligning to TRBD2. The length of the CDR3 is 19 residues. Germline V gives CDR1 LNHNV, CDR2 YYDKDF (reference sequence). V lost 0 bases, J lost 0 bases, and 10 bases stayed unmatched. The CDR3, as DNA: TGTGCCACCAGCAGAGATTCTCCCCTAGCGGGGTCTAGCACAGATACGCAGTATTTT. Translated, it gives CATSRDSPLAGSSTDTQYF.

The gene calls are TRBV27 and TRBJ2-7, with D tentatively TRBD1 (6 bases). The CDR3 is 16 amino acids. From germline, CDR1 is MNHEY and CDR2 SMNVEV (reference sequence). Trimming stripped 2 bases from V and 1 base from J, with 15 bases between. CDR3 region: CASSLAPLQGSYEQYF. For the CDR3, the DNA is TGTGCCAGCAGTTTAGCCCCTCTACAGGGTTCCTACGAGCAGTACTTC.

This clonotype was counted between two and nine times. The chain carries TRBV7-6 and TRBJ2-2, with 7 bases aligning to TRBD2. CDR1 and CDR2 from the germline V gene are SGHVS and FNYEAQ. Unmatched junction bases numbered 2, after V lost 2 bases and J lost 5 bases. CDR3 length: 14 amino acids. In nucleotides, the CDR3 is TGTGCCAGCAGCTTACGAGCGGGGACCGGGGAGCTGTTTTTT. Encoded protein: CASSLRAGTGELFF.

This clonotype occurred a few times. V usage is TRBV20-1 and J usage is TRBJ1-3; D is perhaps TRBD1 (5 bases). CDR3 length: 15 residues. Trimming removed 5 bases from V and 4 bases from J, with 18 bases in between. Germline CDR1 reads DFQATT; CDR2 reads SNEGSKA (reference sequence). The CDR3 sequence is CSAPHGGASGNTIYF. CDR3 nucleotide sequence: TGCAGTGCTCCCCACGGCGGGGCATCGGGAAACACCATATATTTT.

The CDR3 protein is CASSFGGALGNQPQHF. CDR3 coding DNA: TGTGCCAGCAGTTTTGGAGGGGCTCTAGGCAATCAGCCCCAGCATTTT. J is TRBJ1-5 and V is TRBV12-3 or TRBV12-4, with a weak D call TRBD1 (5 bases). The CDR3 length is 16 residues. Trimming removed 3 bases at V and 2 bases at J, with 14 bases between.

This chain connects TRBV7-2 to TRBJ1-2, with 7 nucleotides matching TRBD1. Germline CDR1 and CDR2: SGHTA and FQGNSA. CDR3 length: 13 residues. V lost 7 bases and J lost 4; bases outside the gene matches: 6. Here the CDR3 reads CASTIQGFYGYTF. CDR3 DNA sequence: TGTGCCAGCACCATACAGGGGTTCTATGGCTACACCTTC.

A note on this clonotype: A much larger clone differs by one base, so this may be a read error. The CDR3 loop reads CASSKGATKETQYF. The CDR3 DNA sequence: TGTGCCAGCAGCAAAGGGGCAACTAAAGAGACCCAGTACTTC. The chain couples TRBV21-1 to TRBJ2-5. TRBV21-1 is recorded as a pseudogene. The CDR3 loop spans 14 amino acids.

The DNA of the CDR3 is TGTGCCATCAGTGATAGCGGGGTCTACACAGATACGCAGTATTTT. Translated, it gives CAISDSGVYTDTQYF. V is TRBV10-3 and J is TRBJ2-3; TRBD2 matches at 8 bases. The trim removed 3 bases at V and 2 bases at J, leaving 4 bases unmatched. The CDR3 extends over 15 amino acids. The V gene's germline CDR1 is ENHRY and CDR2 SYGVKD.